The 5 T cell receptor beta chains given below trace back to one sample, sequenced in a study of intratumoral heterogeneity in liver cancer. Data came from immunoSEQ multiplex PCR; TCRdb stores just in-frame clones and leaves some out. The table has 20,000 or so clones, around two thirds seen once. Material: tumor-adjacent normal tissue, obtained before any cancer treatment. The receptors were sampled from a woman aged 70 to 79 with hepatocellular carcinoma.

The CDR3 loop reads CASSLEAVVSTGELFF. CDR3 DNA sequence: TGCGCCAGCAGCTTGGAAGCGGTAGTGAGCACCGGGGAGCTGTTTTTT. The chain combines TRBV5-1 with TRBJ2-2; a possible D gene is TRBD2 (5 bases). V dropped 0 bases and J dropped 4 bases, with 13 bases sitting between them. Germline assignment: CDR1 SGHRS and CDR2 YFSETQ. This CDR3 is 16 amino acids long.

This clone was detected only once. CDR3 nucleotides: TGCGCCAGCAGCCTCGGGGGCTACAATGAGCAGTTCTTC. It yields the protein CASSLGGYNEQFF. The chain uses TRBV4-1 and TRBJ2-1; TRBD2 might be the D (6 bases). Trimming cost V 4 bases and J 3 bases, with 7 bases left between them. The CDR3 consists of 13 residues. CDR1 is MGHRA, CDR2 YSYEKL, per germline.

The gene calls are TRBV18 and TRBJ2-7, with D tentatively TRBD2 (6 bases). This CDR3 is built from 14 residues. Germline V gene data show CDR1 as KGHSH and CDR2 as LQKENI. Trimming took 3 bases from V and 5 from J, leaving 14 bases between them. The CDR3 coding sequence is TGTGCCAGCTCACCGTTGGGGGGAGTGGACGAGCAGTACTTC. The encoded protein is CASSPLGGVDEQYF.

The CDR3 loop reads CASSQPSRGGDTQYF. CDR3 sequence (DNA): TGTGCCAGCAGCCAACCGAGTAGAGGCGGAGATACGCAGTATTTT. The gene calls are TRBV3-1 (or the pseudogene TRBV3-2) and TRBJ2-3; D remains unclear. V was trimmed by 2 bases and J by 5 bases, leaving 14 bases between them. There are 15 residues in the CDR3. Germline CDR1 is LGHDT and CDR2 is YNNKEL (reference sequence).

The V gene is TRBV5-4, the J gene TRBJ2-6, with D perhaps matching TRBD1 (5 bases). Germline CDR1 reads SGHNT; CDR2 reads YYREEE (reference sequence). The CDR3 is made up of 15 amino acids. V was pared by 2 bases and J by 1 base, with 7 bases between. CDR3 protein: CASSLGDSGANVLTF. As DNA, the CDR3 is TGTGCCAGCAGCTTAGGGGATTCTGGGGCCAACGTCCTGACTTTC.